This T cell receptor (beta chain) was observed in a study of shared clonotypes between healthy human individuals (TCRdb year 2020). Notes on the research overall: Two women and three men aged 18 to 49 years were included in the cohort. Between about 0.9 and 9 billion PBMCs per donor were obtained by leukapheresis. The study deeply sequenced blood TCR repertoires of several healthy adults to estimate repertoire size and the extent of clonotype sharing between individuals. Per donor, three plates each were used for CD4 naive and CD4 memory, two for CD8 naive, and one for CD8 memory. To increase sequencing depth and limit assay-specific biases, TCR repertoire library preparation and sequencing were carried out by different laboratories using diverse techniques. Findings and caveats that apply to the study as a whole: Across a few donors, approximately 4.9% of naive CD4, around 3.3% of naive CD8, 2.3% of memory CD4, and approximately 0.4% of memory CD8 clonotypes were shared. Larger estimated clonotype richness was generally found for naive subsets than for memory subsets. The genetic and exposure-history diversity represented was limited by the small number of donors. Based on pairwise subsampling, the degree of clonotype sharing among donors was expected to be affected by sequencing depth. Clonotypes shared by all four sorted-subset donors showed higher generation probabilities than non-shared clonotypes. Sampling was restricted to blood, and TCR repertoires in tissue are likely to differ from TCR repertoires in blood. Rarefaction of sorted-subset datasets indicated incomplete sequencing despite the large sequencing depth.

As concerns this clone: Its antigen target is currently unknown. Base-call qualities are not available, and no considerably larger clone is one nucleotide away.

Healthy HIV-negative adults with no recently reported acute infections or vaccinations were included as donors. Every donor was a Caucasian adult living in Nashville, Tennessee, USA. CD4+ T cells were enriched by magnetic negative selection; naive cells were then positively selected on CD45RA, and the negative fraction formed the memory subset. Blood was obtained by leukapheresis, after which PBMCs were separated by Ficoll-Histopaque density gradient centrifugation and cryopreserved in liquid nitrogen vapor phase. Purity and quantity of every magnetically sorted T cell population were checked by analytical flow cytometry. Genomic DNA was isolated from every sorted fraction and measured by UV absorbance on a Nanodrop 2000c. The germline ends are 8 bases apart after V is trimmed by 0 bases and J by 2 bases. The CDR3 starts with the cysteine, ends with the phenylalanine, and has 14 residues. The DNA shown is the 42-base CDR3, in frame from base 1. CDR1 and CDR2 (SGDLS, YYNGEE) derive from the germline V gene.

TCR CDR3 regions were amplified from genomic DNA by multiplex PCR using the deep immunoSEQ assay. Genomic DNA extracted from each cell subset was distributed evenly over all wells of several immunoSEQ 96-well plates, and each plate served as one replicate. For sorted subsets, approximately 200 ng of genomic DNA, equivalent to 30,000 or so T cell genomes, went into each replicate PCR. Purified libraries were measured with a Qubit 3.0 fluorometer, size-checked on a Bioanalyzer 2100, and measured again with the KAPA Library Quantification kit. Every immunoSEQ 96-well plate was sequenced on a separate single-read 150-cycle Illumina NextSeq 550 flow cell. The original pipeline was this. Because the immunoSEQ output held only junctional sequences and lacked quality scores, the filtering could not match the filtering applied to full-length reads. Sequences were annotated with PyIR, a Python wrapper for IgBLAST v1.9, and V/J genes and CDR3 were assigned using IMGT germline references. Reads were filtered out if the reads had weak V/J assignments (E-value above 1e-6), no CDR3, stop codons, out-of-frame junctions, or ambiguous translated residues. A V3J clonotype was defined by an identical inferred V gene, J gene, and CDR3 amino acid sequence. To compute the percentage overlap between repertoires, the number of shared unique clonotypes was divided by the size of the smaller repertoire. Repertoire richness was assessed with RTK rarefaction, the Chao1 estimator, and Recon v2.1 estimates of unobserved clonotypes. Generation probabilities were computed with OLGA for all TCRbeta clonotypes obtained by the gDNA method from several donors. The table comes from immuneACCESS by way of TCRdb, which keeps in-frame sequences with V and J called. Part of the clones is missing from these tables; in studies checked, under half for an unresolved V gene and the rest for unknown reasons. The V and J calls and the clone size are those of that table, but D and trimming were determined from the DNA. The sample table lists 2,500,000 or so clones, more than 80% of them with a count of one. The ten biggest clones cover under 0.15% of the sample.

Source material: naive CD4+ T cells sorted from blood. The cell subset or site label of this sample denotes: CD45RA+ positively selected. This receptor chain uses TRBV9 and TRBJ1-2, with no confidently assigned D gene. The receptor was isolated from a man younger than 35 in good health. The sequenced DNA is TGTGCCAGCAGCGTAGCTAACGCCAACTATGGCTACACCTTC. Translation gives CASSVANANYGYTF.